These T cell receptor beta chains were read from a single sample in a study of T cells after yellow fever vaccination. TCRdb analysed the 5' RACE reads with MiXCR anew, one entry per CDR3 protein. The data show 150,000 to 200,000 distinct CDR3 sequences, approximately 10% seen once. The input for sequencing was CD8+ T cells sorted from PBMCs, taken 45 days after the yellow fever booster vaccination. These TCRs come from a man between 18 and 35 years old who received the YFV17D yellow fever vaccine. Both conserved end residues are part of each CDR3. The order of the fields is J gene, clone size, D gene, V gene, CDR3 DNA, CDR3 protein. A D gene is named only where the DNA matches it firmly. Only part of the rows carry a size: once, few, many, or a class if the clone is expanded.

J: TRBJ1-6; size: -; D: -; V: TRBV7-9; DNA: TGTGCCAGCAGCCTGTCGGGACGAGGTTCACCCCTCCACTTT; CDR3: CASSLSGRGSPLHF
J: TRBJ2-2; size: -; D: TRBD2; V: TRBV6-2/TRBV6-3; DNA: TGTGCCAGCAGTTACTCCGTCCTAGCGGGGGCCACGAACACCGGGGAGCTGTTTTTT; CDR3: CASSYSVLAGATNTGELFF
J: TRBJ2-3; size: many; D: TRBD2; V: TRBV10-3; DNA: TGTGCCATCAGTGAGTCAAGCGGGACTAGCGGGGAAACTACTACTTTTGGTACGCAGTATTTT; CDR3: CAISESSGTSGETTTFGTQYF
J: TRBJ2-2; size: few; D: -; V: TRBV12-3/TRBV12-4; DNA: TGTGCCAGCTCGGGGGTCTCGAACACCGGGGAGCTGTTTTTT; CDR3: CASSGVSNTGELFF
J: TRBJ2-3; size: many; D: TRBD2; V: TRBV12-3/TRBV12-4; DNA: TGTGCCAGCACCTGGGTACTAGCGCTTGATACGCAGTATTTT; CDR3: CASTWVLALDTQYF
J: TRBJ2-5; size: few; D: TRBD1; V: TRBV6-6; DNA: TGTGCCATCCGAATACAGGGGGCTAGGGAGACCCAGTACTTC; CDR3: CAIRIQGARETQYF
J: TRBJ2-7; size: -; D: -; V: TRBV9; DNA: TGTGCCAGCAGCGTCGGGGGGCAGGGCGAGCAGTACTTC; CDR3: CASSVGGQGEQYF
J: TRBJ1-5; size: -; D: TRBD1; V: TRBV27; DNA: TGTGCCAGCAGGACCTCGACAGGGTCGAGTCAGCCCCAGCATTTT; CDR3: CASRTSTGSSQPQHF
J: TRBJ2-7; size: -; D: TRBD1; V: TRBV19; DNA: TGTGCCAGTAGTGAAGGCGGGACAGGGCACTACGAGCAGTACTTC; CDR3: CASSEGGTGHYEQYF
J: TRBJ2-7; size: many; D: -; V: TRBV7-9; DNA: TGTGCCAGCAGCTCGAGGGCCAGGGGTACCTACGAGCAGTACTTC; CDR3: CASSSRARGTYEQYF
J: TRBJ1-1; size: -; D: -; V: TRBV5-6; DNA: TGTGCCAGCAGCTACGATCCGGGGAACACTGAAGCTTTCTTT; CDR3: CASSYDPGNTEAFF
J: TRBJ2-2; size: few; D: TRBD1; V: TRBV7-9; DNA: TGTGCCAGCAGCCGACAGGGGGCCACCGGGGAGCTGTTTTTT; CDR3: CASSRQGATGELFF
J: TRBJ1-5; size: many; D: -; V: TRBV28; DNA: TGTGCCAGCACTACAGGGTCTCGCCAGCCCCAGCATTTT; CDR3: CASTTGSRQPQHF
J: TRBJ2-5; size: few; D: TRBD2; V: TRBV20-1; DNA: TGCAGTGCTAGAGCGGCTAGCGGGGCCGCGTTAGGGGAGACCCAGTACTTC; CDR3: CSARAASGAALGETQYF
J: TRBJ2-2; size: few; D: -; V: TRBV19; DNA: TGTGCCAGTAGTTTGGCGGGGGCGGCCGGGGAGCTGTTTTTT; CDR3: CASSLAGAAGELFF
J: TRBJ2-1; size: few; D: TRBD2; V: TRBV4-1; DNA: TGCGCCAGCAGCCACCAGATTACGGGACTAGCGGGGGGGCCTAGGGAGCAGTTCTTC; CDR3: CASSHQITGLAGGPREQFF
J: TRBJ2-2; size: -; D: -; V: TRBV19; DNA: TGTGCCAGTAGTATACTGGCGACCACCGGGGAGCTGTTTTTT; CDR3: CASSILATTGELFF
J: TRBJ2-2; size: few; D: -; V: TRBV4-2; DNA: TGTGCCAGCAGATTGGGACTCCATAGCACCGGGGAGCTGTTTTTT; CDR3: CASRLGLHSTGELFF
J: TRBJ2-1; size: few; D: -; V: TRBV19; DNA: TGTGCCAGTAACTCGGACCTCGGGAATGAGCAGTTCTTC; CDR3: CASNSDLGNEQFF
J: TRBJ2-6; size: -; D: -; V: TRBV2; DNA: TGTGCCAGCGAGATCCACTCTGGGGCCAACGTCCTGACTTTC; CDR3: CASEIHSGANVLTF
J: TRBJ1-1; size: few; D: TRBD1; V: TRBV6-1; DNA: TGTGCCAGCAGGGTTTACAGGGGCGGGAACACTGAAGCTTTCTTT; CDR3: CASRVYRGGNTEAFF
J: TRBJ2-7; size: -; D: -; V: TRBV5-1; DNA: TGCGCCAGCAGCTTGAATTTAGCTTACGAGCAGTACTTC; CDR3: CASSLNLAYEQYF
J: TRBJ2-3; size: -; D: TRBD1; V: TRBV7-6; DNA: TGTGCCAGCAGCCGGACAGGGGGAGATACGCAGTATTTT; CDR3: CASSRTGGDTQYF
J: TRBJ2-2; size: few; D: -; V: TRBV6-5; DNA: TGTGCCAGCAGTTCGGTAATATCGGGCACCGGGGAGCTGTTTTTT; CDR3: CASSSVISGTGELFF
J: TRBJ2-2; size: -; D: -; V: TRBV12-3/TRBV12-4; DNA: TGTGCCAGCAGGTACAGCACCGGGGAGCTGTTTTTT; CDR3: CASRYSTGELFF
J: TRBJ1-1; size: few; D: -; V: TRBV29-1; DNA: TGCAGCGTTGAACGGGGGTGGAACACTGAAGCTTTCTTT; CDR3: CSVERGWNTEAFF
J: TRBJ1-4; size: few; D: TRBD1; V: TRBV4-2; DNA: TGTGCCAGCAGCCAAACACCGGGACAGGGAACTGAAAAACTGTTTTTT; CDR3: CASSQTPGQGTEKLFF
J: TRBJ2-3; size: few; D: -; V: TRBV9; DNA: TGTGCCAGCAGCGTAGCCAGCACAGATACGCAGTATTTT; CDR3: CASSVASTDTQYF
J: TRBJ2-1; size: few; D: TRBD2; V: TRBV4-1; DNA: TGCGCCAGCAATGCCGTGGGACTAGCTACCTACAATGAGCAGTTCTTC; CDR3: CASNAVGLATYNEQFF
J: TRBJ2-3; size: -; D: -; V: TRBV9; DNA: TGTGCCAGCAGCGGGCGAGATGACCCTATCACAGATACGCAGTATTTT; CDR3: CASSGRDDPITDTQYF
J: TRBJ2-7; size: few; D: -; V: TRBV4-3; DNA: TGCGCCAGCAGCCAAGAAGAGGGGAGCTCCTACGAGCAGTACTTC; CDR3: CASSQEEGSSYEQYF
J: TRBJ2-1; size: -; D: -; V: TRBV11-2; DNA: TGTGCCAGCAGCCCTGGTGCAACCTCCCTTGTCCACAATGAGCAGTTCTTC; CDR3: CASSPGATSLVHNEQFF
J: TRBJ2-3; size: -; D: -; V: TRBV6-2/TRBV6-3; DNA: TGTGCCAGCAGTTACGGGCGGGATACGCAGTATTTT; CDR3: CASSYGRDTQYF
J: TRBJ2-7; size: few; D: -; V: TRBV3-1; DNA: TGTGCCAGCAGCCAAGATAGGGAGGGGGGCTTCTCCTACGAGCAGTACTTC; CDR3: CASSQDREGGFSYEQYF
J: TRBJ1-1; size: many; D: -; V: TRBV27; DNA: TGTGCCAGCAGCCTTTCGGGGGGGCTTATGACTGAAGCTTTCTTT; CDR3: CASSLSGGLMTEAFF
J: TRBJ2-7; size: -; D: -; V: TRBV7-6; DNA: TGTGCCAGCAGCTTAAATGGACGTCGCAACGAGCAGTACTTC; CDR3: CASSLNGRRNEQYF
J: TRBJ1-2; size: -; D: -; V: TRBV4-3; DNA: TGCGCCAGCAGCCAAGGCACCGACCAGGTCAGGGGCTACACCTTC; CDR3: CASSQGTDQVRGYTF
J: TRBJ1-3; size: -; D: -; V: TRBV12-3/TRBV12-4; DNA: TGTGCCAGCGGGGGATCTGGAAACACCATATATTTT; CDR3: CASGGSGNTIYF
J: TRBJ2-3; size: many; D: -; V: TRBV2; DNA: TGTGCCAGCGGCCCCTACGGGGCTACAGATACGCAGTATTTT; CDR3: CASGPYGATDTQYF
J: TRBJ1-2; size: few; D: TRBD1; V: TRBV19; DNA: TGTGCCACCTGGACAGGGGGCTACTATGGCTACACCTTC; CDR3: CATWTGGYYGYTF
J: TRBJ2-1; size: few; D: -; V: TRBV6-5; DNA: TGTGCCAGCAGTAGGGAGAATGAGCAGTTCTTC; CDR3: CASSRENEQFF
J: TRBJ2-1; size: many; D: -; V: TRBV29-1; DNA: TGCAGCGGTGGGGTCCCGGGGTGGGGCAATGAGCAGTTCTTC; CDR3: CSGGVPGWGNEQFF
J: TRBJ2-2; size: -; D: TRBD1; V: TRBV27; DNA: TGTGCCAGCAGTTTCAGGGGGCCGGGCACCGGGGAGCTGTTTTTT; CDR3: CASSFRGPGTGELFF
J: TRBJ1-2; size: -; D: -; V: TRBV19; DNA: TGTGCCAGTAGCAGTCCTGGTGGAAACACTAACTATGGCTACACCTTC; CDR3: CASSSPGGNTNYGYTF
J: TRBJ2-6; size: few; D: TRBD1; V: TRBV4-3; DNA: TGCGCCAGCAGCCGAGTGACAGGGGCCCCCTCTGGGGCCAACGTCCTGACTTTC; CDR3: CASSRVTGAPSGANVLTF
J: TRBJ2-3; size: many; D: TRBD2; V: TRBV7-8; DNA: TGTGCCAGCAGCCAGACTAGCAGGGATACGCAGTATTTT; CDR3: CASSQTSRDTQYF
J: TRBJ1-6; size: few; D: TRBD1; V: TRBV27; DNA: TGTGCCAGCAGTTTATCAGTTGGGACAGGTCAGGCACCCCTCCACTTT; CDR3: CASSLSVGTGQAPLHF
J: TRBJ2-1; size: few; D: -; V: TRBV21-1; DNA: TGTGCCAGCAGCACCCCCCCGGACGGTGGAGATTCTTCCTACAATGAGCAGTTCTTC; CDR3: CASSTPPDGGDSSYNEQFF
J: TRBJ2-5; size: few; D: TRBD2; V: TRBV11-2; DNA: TGTGCCAGCAGACTACGGCGGGGGGGCTTGGAGCAAGAGACCCAGTACTTC; CDR3: CASRLRRGGLEQETQYF
J: TRBJ2-1; size: few; D: -; V: TRBV3-1; DNA: TGTGCCAGCAGCGCAGGGTTGGATGAGCAGTTCTTC; CDR3: CASSAGLDEQFF
J: TRBJ2-3; size: few; D: TRBD2; V: TRBV4-1; DNA: TGCGCCAGCAGCCCCAAGTCCGGGACTAGCGGGGTTACGCAGTATTTT; CDR3: CASSPKSGTSGVTQYF
J: TRBJ1-5; size: few; D: TRBD1; V: TRBV4-1; DNA: TGCGCCAGCAGCCAATTTCCGGGACAGATTAGCAATCAGCCCCAGCATTTT; CDR3: CASSQFPGQISNQPQHF
J: TRBJ2-7; size: many; D: -; V: TRBV7-6; DNA: TGTGCCAGCAGCTTGGGTGGCAGATACTACGAGCAGTACTTC; CDR3: CASSLGGRYYEQYF
J: TRBJ2-6; size: few; D: -; V: TRBV4-3; DNA: TGCGCCAGCAGCCAAGATCACAGTTTCCTCTCTGGGGCCAACGTCCTGACTTTC; CDR3: CASSQDHSFLSGANVLTF
J: TRBJ2-1; size: -; D: TRBD1; V: TRBV6-1; DNA: TGTGCCAGTGGACAGGGTGTCGATGAGCAGTTCTTC; CDR3: CASGQGVDEQFF